The 7 T cell receptor beta chains given below trace back to one sample, sequenced in a study of technical replicates of blood from a few donors. The data were produced by immunoSEQ multiplex PCR, yet TCRdb's version contains in-frame clones alone and is incomplete. The sample contains tens of thousands of clones, almost 97% of which appear only once. The specimen sequenced was T cells isolated from PBMCs. The receptors here all came from a human donor in good health.

The V and J genes are TRBV6-5 and TRBJ1-3; D not certain. CDR1 is MNHEY and CDR2 is SVGAGI in the germline V gene. The CDR3 is 13 residues long. V was clipped by 5 bases and J by 9 bases, with 14 bases between them. The CDR3 DNA reads TGTGCCAGCAGTGATCTCCGGGGATCCACCATATATTTT. Amino acid sequence: CASSDLRGSTIYF.

The chain has TRBV7-9 and TRBJ2-7; the match to TRBD1 covers 8 bases. This CDR3 is built from 15 residues. Trimming at V came to 1 base and at J to 3 bases, leaving 5 bases not matched to a gene. From germline, CDR1 is SEHNR and CDR2 FQNEAQ (reference sequence). CDR3 coding DNA: TGTGCCAGCAGCTTAGGGGACAGGTTGGACTACGAGCAGTACTTC. This translates into CASSLGDRLDYEQYF.

V and J are TRBV5-1 and TRBJ2-2; D unclear. Germline V gene lookup returns CDR1 SGHRS and CDR2 YFSETQ. The ends were cut back, 0 bases at V and 4 bases at J, with 13 bases in the middle. The length of the CDR3 is 16 residues. CDR3 coding DNA: TGCGCCAGCAGCTTGGCCTCTGGCAGAAGCACCGGGGAGCTGTTTTTT. Protein: CASSLASGRSTGELFF.

This chain connects TRBV19 to TRBJ1-5; TRBD1 might be the D (6 bases). Trimming left V 4 bases short and J 4 bases short, with 14 bases between. Germline CDR1 reads LNHDA; CDR2 reads SQIVND (reference sequence). The CDR3 extends over 15 amino acids. As DNA, the CDR3 is TGTGCCAGTAGTACACAGGGTGGCCCAAATCAGCCCCAGCATTTT. Encoded protein: CASSTQGGPNQPQHF.

V is TRBV19 and J is TRBJ2-7, with D possibly being TRBD1 (5 bases). Germline V lookup: CDR1 LNHDA, CDR2 SQIVND (reference sequence). This CDR3 has 14 residues. Trimming cost V 4 bases and J 0 bases, with 10 bases left between them. The CDR3 DNA reads TGTGCCAGTAGTAGGGGCCCCAGCTCCTACGAGCAGTACTTC. Its protein product is CASSRGPSSYEQYF.

J is TRBJ2-5 and V is TRBV13; D remains ambiguous. Deletions cut 5 bases from V and 6 bases from J, with 13 bases between. Per germline, CDR1 PRHDT and CDR2 FYEKMQ (reference sequence). This CDR3 comprises 13 residues. The CDR3 sequence: CASSRFSLQTQYF. CDR3 coding DNA: TGTGCCAGCAGCCGATTTAGCTTGCAGACCCAGTACTTC.

The chain combines TRBV4-3 with TRBJ2-6, with 8 positions matching TRBD1. V gave up 4 bases and J gave up 2 bases; unmatched junction bases: 16. Germline-derived CDR1 and CDR2 are LGHNA and YSLEER. This CDR3 is 20 amino acids long. CDR3 loop: CASSRGQGKGKAAGANVLTF. The CDR3 coding sequence is TGCGCCAGCAGCCGTGGACAGGGTAAGGGAAAGGCTGCTGGGGCCAACGTCCTGACTTTC.